The 31 T cell receptor beta chains reported below all come from one sample, sequenced in a study of T cells after yellow fever vaccination. TCRdb analysed the 5' RACE reads with MiXCR anew, one entry per CDR3 protein. The data hold about 220,000 distinct CDR3 sequences, with more than 3% observed a single time. The sample in question was CD4+ T cells sorted from PBMCs, obtained 10 days after the yellow fever booster vaccination. These receptors were obtained from a man aged 18 to 29 who received the YFV17D yellow fever vaccine.

This clonotype was detected a few times. The V gene is TRBV5-1, the J gene TRBJ2-5; 8 bases align to TRBD2. The CDR3 extends over 16 amino acids. Germline CDR1 SGHRS, CDR2 YFSETQ. J gave up 2 bases and V 4 bases, and 10 bases lay outside the gene matches. The CDR3 protein is CASSTLAGHRQETQYF. The CDR3 region has the DNA TGCGCCAGCAGCACCTTAGCGGGGCACCGTCAAGAGACCCAGTACTTC.

V and J are TRBV5-4 and TRBJ2-7; the match to TRBD2 covers 7 bases. Germline CDR1 SGHNT, CDR2 YYREEE (reference sequence). This CDR3 contains 15 residues. The J segment lost 2 bases and the V segment lost 0 bases, leaving 5 bases of the junction unmatched. CDR3 sequence: CASSLGLADAYEQYF. CDR3 sequence (DNA): TGTGCCAGCAGCTTGGGGCTAGCGGACGCCTACGAGCAGTACTTC.

At least ten counts were recorded for this clonotype. V gene TRBV28 combines with J gene TRBJ1-4; maybe TRBD1 (6 bases). Germline CDR1 MDHEN, CDR2 SYDVKM. The V end lost 6 bases, the J end lost 7 bases, and 27 bases lay between the germline ends. The CDR3 has 18 residues. The CDR3 protein is CASRTRGHLRRDGEKLFF. The CDR3 DNA follows: TGTGCCAGCAGAACTAGGGGACACCTCCGGCGAGATGGTGAAAAACTGTTTTTT.

This clonotype showed up many times. At one end, the junction sequence differs from germline, possibly due to a read error. The gene calls are TRBV7-9 and TRBJ1-1, with a weak D call TRBD1 (5 bases). This CDR3 contains 13 residues. The germline gives CDR1 SEHNR, CDR2 FQNEAQ (reference sequence). Here the CDR3 reads CASSFMEGTEAFF. The CDR3 region has the DNA TGTGCCAGCAGCTTTATGGAGGGGACTGAGGCTTTCTTT.

This clonotype was recorded at least ten times. J is TRBJ1-2 and V is TRBV12-3 or TRBV12-4; 8 bases are shared with TRBD1. The CDR3 runs 14 residues. Trimming took 4 bases from V and 4 from J; bases not matched to a gene: 5. CDR3 in DNA: TGTGCCAGCAGTTCGGGCACAGGGGGCTATGGCTACACCTTC. It translates to CASSSGTGGYGYTF.

Ten or more counts support this clonotype. The chain links TRBV20-1 to TRBJ1-2; a weak D match, TRBD1 (6 bases). Looked up from germline, CDR1 is DFQATT and CDR2 is SNEGSKA (reference sequence). The V gene lost 0 bases and the J gene lost 1 base, with 12 bases spanning the gap. CDR3 size: 15 residues. CDR3 sequence (DNA): TGCAGTGCTAGAGAACGACAGGCTATTAACTATGGCTACACCTTC. Translated, it gives CSARERQAINYGYTF.

V usage is TRBV29-1 and J usage is TRBJ2-5; 15 bases are shared with TRBD2. With V trimmed by 7 bases and J by 5 bases, 8 bases remained unmatched. This CDR3 spans 15 amino acids. Per the germline V gene, CDR1 is SQVTM and CDR2 is ANQGSEA. CDR3 nucleotides: TGCAGCGCCAGGACTAGCGGGGGGGCCGGGGAGACCCAGTACTTC. Its translation is CSARTSGGAGETQYF.

The chain couples TRBV6-2 or TRBV6-3 to TRBJ1-3; D not certain. V lost 7 bases to trimming and J lost 9 bases, with 19 bases between them. The CDR3 consists of 14 residues. CDR1 is MNHEY, CDR2 SVGEGT, per germline. CDR3 region: CASKDGGSDATIYF. The CDR3 DNA reads as TGTGCCAGCAAGGACGGAGGATCTGATGCCACCATATATTTT.

This clonotype was seen many times. The chain joins TRBV25-1 to TRBJ2-4; TRBD1 agrees at 10 bases. The CDR3 has 14 residues. J was trimmed by 6 bases and V by 5 bases; bases with no gene match: 4. Germline CDR1 and CDR2: MGHDK and SYGVNS. The CDR3 loop reads CASSSTGGLNIQYF. For the CDR3, the DNA is TGTGCCAGCAGTTCGACAGGGGGCCTAAACATTCAGTACTTC.

This clonotype turned up a few times. J is TRBJ1-1 and V is TRBV5-4; D uncertain. CDR1 and CDR2 from the germline V gene are SGHNT and YYREEE (reference sequence). The length of the CDR3 is 13 residues. Trimming took 3 bases from V and 8 from J, leaving 14 bases between them. The CDR3: CASSSQRTYEAFF. CDR3 in DNA: TGTGCCAGCAGCTCTCAGAGAACCTACGAAGCTTTCTTT.

There are many counts of this clonotype. The V and J genes are TRBV7-9 and TRBJ2-1; D call uncertain. Looked up from germline, CDR1 is SEHNR and CDR2 is FQNEAQ (reference sequence). There are 13 residues in the CDR3. With 5 bases removed from V and 7 bases from J, the gap between germline ends came to 12 bases. DNA of the CDR3: TGTGCCAGCAGCCACCAGGTCGGGAATGAGCAGTTCTTC. It encodes CASSHQVGNEQFF.

In this sample, this clonotype turned up many times. The rearrangement uses TRBV11-2 and TRBJ1-2; TRBD1 agrees at 7 bases. Per the germline V gene, CDR1 is SGHAT and CDR2 is FQNNGV. V lost 5 bases to trimming and J lost 6 bases; unmatched junction nucleotides: 12. The CDR3 contains 15 residues. The CDR3 loop reads CASSPLDRAGDGYTF. In DNA form, the CDR3 reads TGTGCCAGCAGCCCCCTAGACAGGGCGGGGGATGGCTACACCTTC.

The chain carries TRBV20-1 and TRBJ2-2; D uncertain. This CDR3 has 14 residues. Deletions cut 0 bases from V and 0 bases from J, with 5 bases between. CDR1 and CDR2 from the germline V gene are DFQATT and SNEGSKA (reference sequence). The CDR3 is CSARDQSNTGELFF. The CDR3 DNA is TGCAGTGCTAGAGACCAATCGAACACCGGGGAGCTGTTTTTT.

In this sample, this clonotype turned up a few times. The J gene is TRBJ1-1, the V gene TRBV6-2 or TRBV6-3; D is uncertain. Trimming took 6 bases from V and 10 from J, leaving 15 bases between them. CDR1 MNHEY and CDR2 SVGEGT come from the germline V gene. The CDR3 covers 12 residues. The CDR3, as DNA: TGTGCCAGCAGCTTTCCGCCGGGTCGAGCTTTCTTT. This sequence encodes CASSFPPGRAFF.

This clonotype was observed at least ten times. This chain links TRBV18 with TRBJ2-2; D possibly corresponds to TRBD1 (6 bases). V lost 5 bases and J 1 base, leaving 11 bases between the germline ends. CDR3 length: 15 amino acids. Germline CDR1 reads KGHSH; CDR2 reads LQKENI. The CDR3 DNA sequence: TGTGCCAGCTCAACCGGGACACTGAACACCGGGGAGCTGTTTTTT. Translation gives CASSTGTLNTGELFF.

Only a few counts were recorded for this clonotype. CDR3 loop: CASSLAVSNEQFF. The CDR3 DNA reads TGTGCCAGCAGCTTGGCCGTGAGCAATGAGCAGTTCTTC. The chain couples TRBV5-6 to TRBJ2-1; D remains ambiguous. CDR1 SGHDT and CDR2 YYEEEE come from the germline V gene. The CDR3 contains 13 residues. Trimming took off 0 bases at V and 6 bases at J, with 7 bases between the two ends.

This clonotype was found many times. The J gene is TRBJ1-5, the V gene TRBV7-9; no definite D call. Germline values: CDR1 SEHNR, CDR2 FQNEAQ (reference sequence). CDR3 length equals 14 residues. Trimming removed 5 bases from V and 3 bases from J, with 11 bases in between. The CDR3 DNA follows: TGTGCCAGCAGCCTGGCCGGATTCAATCAGCCCCAGCATTTT. Protein: CASSLAGFNQPQHF.

There are many counts of this clonotype. This chain connects TRBV4-2 to TRBJ1-4, with D perhaps matching TRBD1 (6 bases). Trimming pared 2 bases from V and 5 bases from J, leaving 15 bases between. The CDR3 length is 16 residues. Germline values: CDR1 LGHNA, CDR2 YNFKEQ. CDR3 sequence reads: CASSQNAGTRNEKLFF. Here the CDR3 DNA reads TGTGCCAGCAGCCAAAACGCCGGGACAAGAAATGAAAAACTGTTTTTT.

This clonotype was seen a handful of times. This chain connects TRBV25-1 to TRBJ1-1; TRBD1 agrees at 8 bases. The CDR3 consists of 14 residues. Germline CDR1 and CDR2: MGHDK and SYGVNS. The V gene end was trimmed by 3 bases and the J gene end by 6 bases; junction bases not matched to a gene: 6. CDR3 sequence (DNA): TGTGCCAGCAGTGATTCGGCCAGGGGGCCTGAAGCTTTCTTT. Translated: CASSDSARGPEAFF.

This clonotype occurred many times. V gene TRBV7-2 combines with J gene TRBJ1-6, with no clear D. Germline CDR1 and CDR2: SGHTA and FQGNSA. Trimming left V 6 bases short and J 1 base short, with 4 bases between. The CDR3 sequence is 13 residues long. The CDR3 loop is CASSLSYNSPLHF. In DNA, the CDR3 is TGTGCCAGCAGTTTATCCTATAATTCACCCCTCCACTTT.

This sequence joins TRBV12-3 or TRBV12-4 and TRBJ1-2; D unclear. The V and J ends lost 4 bases and 1 base respectively, with 4 bases between them. The CDR3 covers 12 residues. CDR3 DNA: TGTGCCAGCAGTTCTGTTAACTATGGCTACACCTTC. Amino acids: CASSSVNYGYTF.

This clonotype came up many times. This sequence joins TRBV7-6 and TRBJ2-7; 7 nucleotides line up with TRBD1. J was trimmed by 3 bases and V by 4 bases; bases with no gene match: 6. The CDR3 loop spans 14 amino acids. Per the germline V gene, CDR1 is SGHVS and CDR2 is FNYEAQ. CDR3 loop: CASSSRDRIYEQYF. In nucleotides, the CDR3 is TGTGCCAGCAGCTCTCGGGACAGAATCTACGAGCAGTACTTC.

This clonotype has only a few counts. The V and J genes are TRBV5-1 and TRBJ1-4; perhaps TRBD1 as D (5 bases). V lost 0 bases and J lost 6, with 12 bases in between. The CDR3 extends over 15 amino acids. Germline values: CDR1 SGHRS, CDR2 YFSETQ. The CDR3 spells CASSLGLAGYEKLFF. The CDR3 bases are TGCGCCAGCAGCTTGGGCCTAGCAGGGTATGAAAAACTGTTTTTT.

This clonotype was observed many times. The genes are TRBV18 and TRBJ2-3; TRBD1 agrees at 9 bases. V shed 5 bases, J shed 0 bases, and the junction held 6 bases outside the gene matches. This CDR3 contains 16 residues. Germline CDR1 reads KGHSH; CDR2 reads LQKENI. CDR3 protein: CASSNRGPTSTDTQYF. As DNA, the CDR3 is TGTGCCAGCTCAAACAGGGGGCCGACTAGCACAGATACGCAGTATTTT.

A note on this clonotype: One end of the junction fails to match germline, which may point to a read error. The chain's CDR3 is CSVEGVLNTGELFF. Here the CDR3 DNA reads TGCAGCGTGGAAGGGGTTCTGAACACCGGGGAGCTGTTTTTT. The genes are TRBV29-1 and TRBJ2-2; a possible D gene is TRBD1 (5 bases). Germline assignment: CDR1 SQVTM and CDR2 ANQGSEA. This CDR3 is built from 14 residues.

This clonotype was recorded at least ten times. This sequence joins TRBV5-1 and TRBJ1-1; D unresolved. The V end was cut by 2 bases, the J end by 1 base, with 12 bases between. Germline V gene data show CDR1 as SGHRS and CDR2 as YFSETQ. The length of the CDR3 is 15 residues. CDR3 residues: CASSLSAGANTEAFF. CDR3 coding DNA: TGCGCCAGCAGCTTATCGGCAGGAGCGAACACTGAAGCTTTCTTT.

This clonotype was seen a handful of times. V gene TRBV20-1 combines with J gene TRBJ2-7; D remains unclear. The CDR3 runs 11 residues. CDR1 and CDR2 (germline): DFQATT, SNEGSKA (reference sequence). V lost 6 bases and J lost 2, with 8 bases in between. CDR3 bases: TGCAGTGCACACTGGGCCTACGAGCAGTACGTC. It yields the protein CSAHWAYEQYV.

The chain links TRBV4-3 to TRBJ1-3, with a weak D call TRBD1 (5 bases). V was clipped by 0 bases and J by 3 bases, with 15 bases between them. This CDR3 comprises 17 residues. Per germline, CDR1 LGHNA and CDR2 YSLEER. The CDR3 here is CASSQDPQGLYGNTIYF. The CDR3 DNA reads TGCGCCAGCAGCCAAGATCCGCAGGGACTATATGGAAACACCATATATTTT.

A few counts support this clonotype. The CDR3 is CASSPDRGEIHEQYF. The CDR3 DNA sequence: TGTGCCAGCAGTCCGGACAGGGGAGAAATCCACGAGCAGTACTTC. The gene calls are TRBV6-2 or TRBV6-3 and TRBJ2-7; 9 bases fit TRBD1. The trim removed 5 bases at V and 5 bases at J, leaving 10 bases unmatched. This CDR3 comprises 15 residues. The germline gives CDR1 MNHEY, CDR2 SVGEGT.

In this sample, this clonotype turned up many times. The chain links TRBV27 to TRBJ1-6, with D possibly TRBD1 on 5 matching bases. The CDR3 is 15 residues long. Germline CDR1 MNHEY, CDR2 SMNVEV (reference sequence). The V end was cut by 8 bases, the J end by 7 bases, with 18 bases between. The CDR3, as DNA: TGTGCCAGCCTTCCGTCATGGGGCGGGAATTCACCCCTCCACTTT. It is translated as CASLPSWGGNSPLHF.

The chain employs TRBV4-1 and TRBJ2-7; TRBD1 matches 8 bases. J lost 3 bases, V lost 4 bases, and 14 bases had no gene match. The CDR3 contains 17 residues. Per the germline V gene, CDR1 is MGHRA and CDR2 is YSYEKL. The CDR3 sequence: CASSRGGGGQGLYEQYF. CDR3 bases: TGCGCCAGCAGCCGAGGTGGGGGTGGACAGGGTCTCTACGAGCAGTACTTC.